This passage covers 15 T cell receptor beta chains from one sample sequenced in a study of T cell changes during pregnancy in multiple sclerosis. Produced via immunoSEQ multiplex PCR; TCRdb's table is partial and in-frame only. The sample records tens of thousands of clones, roughly 90% being singletons. The sample was peripheral blood, taken in the first trimester of pregnancy. The receptors originated from a female donor in good health, enrolled as a control in a pregnancy study.

The chain combines TRBV28 with TRBJ1-2, with D unresolved. Trimming stripped 5 bases from V and 5 bases from J, with 18 bases between. The CDR3 is 15 residues long. Germline CDR1 reads MDHEN; CDR2 reads SYDVKM. The CDR3 sequence: CASSRWAVDGYGYTF. DNA of the CDR3: TGTGCCAGCAGTCGCTGGGCCGTGGATGGGTATGGCTACACCTTC.

This clone was recorded only once. This sequence joins TRBV5-1 and TRBJ1-2, with 9 bases fitting TRBD1. V was clipped by 4 bases and J by 0 bases; unmatched bases: 4. This CDR3 has 15 amino acids. From germline, CDR1 is SGHRS and CDR2 YFSETQ. CDR3 in amino acids: CASSLGTGSNYGYTF. The CDR3 coding sequence is TGCGCCAGCAGCCTCGGGACAGGGTCTAACTATGGCTACACCTTC.

The chain carries TRBV28 and TRBJ2-1, with 10 bases matching TRBD2. The CDR3 is made up of 15 amino acids. CDR1 MDHEN and CDR2 SYDVKM come from the germline V gene. J gave up 1 base and V 6 bases, and 3 bases lay outside the gene matches. CDR3 protein: CASSLLAGSYNEQFF. DNA for the CDR3: TGTGCCAGCAGCCTACTAGCGGGGTCCTACAATGAGCAGTTCTTC.

The V and J genes are TRBV7-2 and TRBJ1-5; D remains ambiguous. Germline CDR1 reads SGHTA; CDR2 reads FQGNSA. V was cut by 1 base and J by 7 bases, with 11 bases left in between. CDR3 length: 14 amino acids. CDR3 bases: TGTGCCAGCAGCTTAGTACGCGGGGAACAGCCCCAGCATTTT. It yields the protein CASSLVRGEQPQHF.

This chain connects TRBV28 to TRBJ2-7; no reliable D call. The CDR3 has 13 amino acids. Looked up from germline, CDR1 is MDHEN and CDR2 is SYDVKM. V was cut by 7 bases and J by 6 bases, with 16 bases left in between. This CDR3 is CASTPQLLAEQYF. The CDR3 coding sequence is TGTGCCAGCACCCCACAGCTCCTCGCCGAGCAGTACTTC.

The V call is TRBV30, the J call TRBJ2-3; D may be TRBD2 (6 bases). Trimming removed 3 bases at V and 3 bases at J, with 10 bases between. The CDR3 length is 13 residues. Germline loops: CDR1 GTSNPN, CDR2 SVGIG (reference sequence). CDR3 nucleotide sequence: TGTGCCTGGAGGGACTACCAAACAGATACGCAGTATTTT. This gives the protein CAWRDYQTDTQYF.

This clone was counted a few times. This rearrangement joins TRBV6-6 to TRBJ2-7; D is perhaps TRBD2 (6 bases). The CDR3 is 15 amino acids. Between the trimmed V and J ends, which lost 0 bases and 6 bases, there was a span of 15 bases. Germline CDR1 reads MNHNY; CDR2 reads SVGAGI (reference sequence). The CDR3 coding sequence is TGTGCCAGCAGTTACTCGGCAGGGAGGTTTGGCGAGCAGTACTTC. It yields the protein CASSYSAGRFGEQYF.

The V gene is TRBV7-8, the J gene TRBJ2-7; D is possibly TRBD2 (5 bases). V lost 2 bases, J lost 5 bases, and 10 bases lay in between. The CDR3 covers 13 residues. Germline CDR1 is SGHVS and CDR2 is FQNEAQ. The CDR3 region is CASSLRVGDEQYF. CDR3 sequence (DNA): TGTGCCAGCAGCTTACGGGTCGGGGACGAGCAGTACTTC. Full variable domain (missing parts from reference TRBV7-8 and TRBJ2-7): GAGVSQSPRYKVAKRGQDVALRCDPISGHVSLFWYQQALGQGPEFLTYFQNEAQLDKSGLPSDRFFAERPEGSVSTLKIQRTQQEDSAVYLCASSLRVGDEQYFGPGTRLTVT.

The V call is TRBV5-1, the J call TRBJ2-7; D unclear. Germline values: CDR1 SGHRS, CDR2 YFSETQ. This CDR3 comprises 12 residues. With 1 base removed from V and 2 bases from J, the gap between germline ends came to 4 bases. The CDR3 nucleotides read TGCGCCAGCAGCTTGTCCACCTACGAGCAGTACTTC. This sequence encodes CASSLSTYEQYF.

This chain connects TRBV2 to TRBJ2-5; 11 nucleotides align to TRBD1. CDR3 length equals 12 residues. Germline-derived CDR1 and CDR2 are SNHLY and FYNNEI. After removal of 3 bases from V and 14 bases from J, the junction contained 5 bases not matched to a gene. The CDR3 loop reads CASSDRDRGSYF. The DNA of the CDR3 is TGTGCCAGCAGTGACCGGGACAGGGGGAGTTACTTC.

J is TRBJ1-1 and V is TRBV19, with TRBD1 as a possible D gene (5 bases). The CDR3 has 15 residues. With 3 bases removed from V and 1 base from J, the gap between germline ends came to 12 bases. The germline CDR1 and CDR2 sequences are LNHDA and SQIVND (reference sequence). The CDR3 bases are TGTGCCAGTAGTATGGGATGGGGGGAGAACACTGAAGCTTTCTTT. This translates into CASSMGWGENTEAFF.

V is TRBV5-1 and J is TRBJ1-1; TRBD1 matches 8 bases. Germline-derived CDR1 and CDR2 are SGHRS and YFSETQ. V dropped 4 bases and J dropped 6; count of bases not matched to a gene: 11. This CDR3 is built from 15 residues. CDR3 nucleotides: TGCGCCAGCAGCGCCGACCGGGACAGGTCTGCTGAAGCTTTCTTT. It is translated as CASSADRDRSAEAFF.

This rearrangement joins TRBV6-4 to TRBJ2-3; the match to TRBD1 covers 10 bases. The length of the CDR3 is 14 residues. Germline values: CDR1 MRHNA, CDR2 SNTAGT. With 6 bases clipped from V and 1 base from J, the junction kept 1 base outside the gene matches. CDR3 amino acids: CASSGTGGTDTQYF. CDR3 DNA sequence: TGTGCCAGCAGCGGGACAGGGGGCACAGATACGCAGTATTTT.

The chain combines TRBV7-6 with TRBJ2-7; a possible D gene is TRBD1 (6 bases). This CDR3 contains 14 residues. CDR1 and CDR2 (germline): SGHVS, FNYEAQ. V was cut by 3 bases and J by 0 bases, with 9 bases left in between. In DNA form, the CDR3 reads TGTGCCAGCAGCTTGGGACAAAACTCCTACGAGCAGTACTTC. Translation gives CASSLGQNSYEQYF.

The V call is TRBV7-8, the J call TRBJ2-1; 14 nucleotides match TRBD2. This CDR3 is 14 amino acids long. J was trimmed by 14 bases and V by 5 bases; bases with no gene match: 8. CDR1 and CDR2 from the germline V gene are SGHVS and FQNEAQ. CDR3 sequence: CASSPWTSGGQKFF. The CDR3 nucleotides are TGTGCCAGCAGCCCATGGACTAGCGGGGGGCAGAAGTTCTTC.